The next 25 T cell receptor beta chains were all read from a single sample in a study of CD8+ T cells in alopecia areata. Sequencing used cDNA as its template, made by extracting RNA and reverse transcribing it. Assay used: immunoSEQ multiplex PCR; TCRdb lists only in-frame clones, some missing. The data show 110,000 or so clones, about 50% seen once. Sequenced sample: NKG2D-low CD8+ T cells sorted from blood. Receptors were obtained from a human donor with alopecia areata.

The genes are TRBV5-4 and TRBJ2-1, with D possibly TRBD2 on 6 matching bases. The CDR3 has 17 residues. Trimming removed 4 bases at V and 8 bases at J, with 25 bases between. CDR1 and CDR2 (germline): SGHNT, YYREEE (reference sequence). CDR3 protein: CASSDPSGASLRYEQFF. The CDR3 DNA reads TGTGCCAGCAGCGACCCTTCGGGAGCCTCCCTTCGGTATGAGCAGTTCTTC. The full variable domain, in which reference TRBV5-4 and TRBJ2-1 provide the parts outside the CDR3, is ETGVTQSPTHLIKTRGQQVTLRCSSQSGHNTVSWYQQALGQGPQFIFQYYREEENGRGNFPPRFSGLQFPNYSSELNVNALELDDSALYLCASSDPSGASLRYEQFFGPGTRLTVL.

This chain joins TRBV13 and TRBJ1-1; 10 bases line up with TRBD1. From germline, CDR1 is PRHDT and CDR2 FYEKMQ (reference sequence). The CDR3 consists of 18 residues. V trimming: 1 base; J trimming: 1 base; junction bases outside the gene matches: 9. DNA of the CDR3: TGTGCCAGCAGCTTAGATTACGGGACAGGGGATGAGAACACTGAAGCTTTCTTT. It translates to CASSLDYGTGDENTEAFF. Full variable domain (outside the CDR3, taken from reference TRBV13 and TRBJ1-1): AAGVIQSPRHLIKEKRETATLKCYPIPRHDTVYWYQQGPGQDPQFLISFYEKMQSDKGSIPDRFSAQQFSDYHSELNMSSLELGDSALYFCASSLDYGTGDENTEAFFGQGTRLTVV.

This clone has just a few counts. V and J are TRBV9 and TRBJ2-7, with 7 bases identical to TRBD2. Looked up from germline, CDR1 is SGDLS and CDR2 is YYNGEE. The V segment lost 1 base and the J segment 7 bases; nucleotides outside the gene matches: 11. The CDR3 is made up of 15 amino acids. Written as DNA, the CDR3 is TGTGCCAGCAGCGTATGGGGAGCGGGAAATGAAGAGCAGTACTTC. Encoded protein: CASSVWGAGNEEQYF.

The chain links TRBV4-2 to TRBJ2-7; TRBD2 matches at 7 bases. This CDR3 is 12 amino acids long. Looked up from germline, CDR1 is LGHNA and CDR2 is YNFKEQ. Trimming cost V 8 bases and J 6 bases; bases outside gene matches: 7. The CDR3 DNA reads TGTGCCAGCGGCGTGGGAGGGACCGAGCAGTACTTC. Translation gives CASGVGGTEQYF.

V usage is TRBV28 and J usage is TRBJ2-5; TRBD1 agrees at 8 bases. This CDR3 contains 15 residues. Unmatched junction bases numbered 13, after V lost 7 bases and J lost 6 bases. The V gene's germline CDR1 is MDHEN and CDR2 SYDVKM. The CDR3 loop reads CASTSPGQGVKTQYF. For the CDR3, the DNA is TGTGCCAGCACCTCCCCCGGACAGGGTGTCAAGACCCAGTACTTC.

J is TRBJ2-7 and V is TRBV18; D may be TRBD2 (5 bases). Between the trimmed V and J ends, which lost 0 bases and 2 bases, there was a span of 14 bases. The CDR3 length is 16 residues. Germline CDR1 and CDR2: KGHSH and LQKENI. The CDR3 bases are TGTGCCAGCTCACCACCGCGGCGTCCCGGGGCCTACGAGCAGTACTTC. Its translation: CASSPPRRPGAYEQYF.

To note about this clone: This specimen includes other DNA sequences encoding the same CDR3. The chain couples TRBV4-1 to TRBJ2-1, with D perhaps TRBD2 (7 bases). V was clipped by 0 bases and J by 7 bases, with 10 bases between them. Looked up from germline, CDR1 is MGHRA and CDR2 is YSYEKL. The CDR3 is 14 amino acids. The CDR3 spells CASSQEGGGNEQFF. The CDR3 coding sequence is TGCGCCAGCAGCCAAGAAGGGGGAGGGAATGAGCAGTTCTTC.

The rearrangement uses TRBV7-9 and TRBJ1-5; 7 positions match TRBD1. V was clipped by 0 bases and J by 0 bases; unmatched bases: 11. The germline CDR1 and CDR2 sequences are SEHNR and FQNEAQ (reference sequence). The CDR3 length is 19 residues. In DNA form, the CDR3 reads TGTGCCAGCAGCTTAGCCGACGACAGGGTCGAACTTAGCAATCAGCCCCAGCATTTT. This sequence encodes CASSLADDRVELSNQPQHF.

The table lists this clone with a few counts. The chain is built from TRBV2 and TRBJ2-1, with 7 bases that match TRBD2. V lost 8 bases to trimming and J lost 4 bases; unmatched junction nucleotides: 11. CDR3 length: 15 amino acids. Germline values: CDR1 SNHLY, CDR2 FYNNEI. The CDR3 sequence: CASLPGREPYNEQFF. DNA of the CDR3: TGTGCCAGCCTTCCGGGGCGGGAGCCGTACAATGAGCAGTTCTTC.

This chain connects TRBV28 to TRBJ2-7; 8 bases match TRBD2. The CDR3 spans 14 residues. Germline loops: CDR1 MDHEN, CDR2 SYDVKM. V gave up 5 bases and J gave up 1 base; unmatched junction bases: 4. CDR3 nucleotide sequence: TGTGCCAGCAGTCCGGCGGGAGGATCCTACGAGCAGTACTTC. It specifies CASSPAGGSYEQYF. The variable domain in full, with the rest retrieved from reference TRBV28 and TRBJ2-7, is DVKVTQSSRYLVKRTGEKVFLECVQDMDHENMFWYRQDPGLGLRLIYFSYDVKMKEKGDIPEGYSVSREKKERFSLILESASTNQTSMYLCASSPAGGSYEQYFGPGTRLTVT.

The V gene is TRBV19, the J gene TRBJ2-1; unclear D gene. Germline CDR1 reads LNHDA; CDR2 reads SQIVND (reference sequence). The CDR3 runs 13 residues. Trimming removed 4 bases from V and 6 bases from J, with 10 bases in between. CDR3 residues: CASSKYAGNEQFF. As DNA, the CDR3 is TGTGCCAGTAGTAAATATGCTGGCAATGAGCAGTTCTTC.

The chain has TRBV13 and TRBJ1-1, with TRBD1 matching over 10 bases. V trimming: 0 bases; J trimming: 6 bases; junction bases outside the gene matches: 4. This CDR3 spans 15 amino acids. Germline CDR1 and CDR2: PRHDT and FYEKMQ (reference sequence). As DNA, the CDR3 is TGTGCCAGCAGCTTAGGGGGACAGGGGAATCCTGAAGCTTTCTTT. Translation gives CASSLGGQGNPEAFF.

This clone has a handful of counts. The CDR3 coding sequence is TGTGCCAGCAGGCCAGGACAGGAAGCCTACGAGCAGTACTTC. It translates to CASRPGQEAYEQYF. The chain employs TRBV28 and TRBJ2-7, with TRBD1 matching 7 bases. Germline CDR1 MDHEN, CDR2 SYDVKM. J lost 2 bases, V lost 6 bases, and 7 bases had no gene match. The CDR3 consists of 14 residues.

J is TRBJ1-1 and V is TRBV6-5; D is unclear. The germline V gene has CDR1 MNHEY and CDR2 SVGAGI. This CDR3 contains 12 residues. V was cut by 3 bases and J by 5 bases, with 7 bases left in between. In DNA form, the CDR3 reads TGTGCCAGCAGTTATGGGAGAACTGAAGCTTTCTTT. This encodes CASSYGRTEAFF.

V is TRBV27 and J is TRBJ2-7; TRBD1 matches 10 bases. Germline V gene sequence: CDR1 MNHEY, CDR2 SMNVEV (reference sequence). Trimming cost V 8 bases and J 3 bases; bases outside gene matches: 10. The CDR3 runs 15 residues. In nucleotides, the CDR3 is TGTGCCAGCCAAATCAGACAGGGGGCCTACTACGAGCAGTACTTC. This translates into CASQIRQGAYYEQYF.

This clone has a handful of counts. The J gene is TRBJ2-7, the V gene TRBV2; a weak D match, TRBD1 (5 bases). V lost 6 bases and J lost 0, with 12 bases in between. Germline values: CDR1 SNHLY, CDR2 FYNNEI. The CDR3 totals 14 residues. This CDR3 is CASSRRGLSYEQYF. CDR3 coding DNA: TGTGCCAGCAGCCGTAGGGGTCTCTCCTACGAGCAGTACTTC.

The rearrangement joins TRBV7-3 to TRBJ2-3; no firm D call. V was shortened by 3 bases and J by 0 bases, with 10 bases between the two germline ends. The V gene's germline CDR1 is SGHTA and CDR2 FQGTGA. CDR3 length equals 15 residues. The CDR3 loop reads CASSLGRSSTDTQYF. In DNA form, the CDR3 reads TGTGCCAGCAGCTTGGGTCGATCTAGCACAGATACGCAGTATTTT.

The chain couples TRBV7-8 to TRBJ1-4; D remains unclear. This CDR3 contains 16 residues. In germline, CDR1 is SGHVS, CDR2 FQNEAQ. Trimming removed 5 bases from V and 6 bases from J, with 19 bases in between. This CDR3 reads CASSPGVGGVDEKLFF. The CDR3 nucleotides are TGTGCCAGCAGCCCCGGTGTTGGTGGAGTGGATGAAAAACTGTTTTTT.

This chain joins TRBV4-1 and TRBJ1-1; D uncertain. V lost 1 base, J lost 0 bases, and 9 bases lay in between. There are 15 residues in the CDR3. Germline lookup yields CDR1 MGHRA and CDR2 YSYEKL. In DNA, the CDR3 is TGCGCCAGCAGCCAAGTTGCGGGCGTGAACACTGAAGCTTTCTTT. Translation gives CASSQVAGVNTEAFF.

This chain uses TRBV7-2 with TRBJ1-1; weak D call: TRBD1 (6 bases). Germline lookup yields CDR1 SGHTA and CDR2 FQGNSA. This CDR3 comprises 13 residues. Trimming stripped 1 base from V and 5 bases from J, with 8 bases between. The DNA for the CDR3 is TGTGCCAGCAGCTTAGGGGGGGCGACTGAAGCTTTCTTT. Protein product: CASSLGGATEAFF. The entire variable domain, with the rest obtained from reference TRBV7-2 and TRBJ1-1, is as follows: GAGVSQSPSNKVTEKGKDVELRCDPISGHTALYWYRQSLGQGLEFLIYFQGNSAPDKSGLPSDRFSAERTGGSVSTLTIQRTQQEDSAVYLCASSLGGATEAFFGQGTRLTVV.

This clone has more than one count but fewer than ten. The chain couples TRBV29-1 to TRBJ2-3, with 9 bases identical to TRBD2. Trimming at V came to 3 bases and at J to 6 bases, leaving 16 bases not matched to a gene. The CDR3 consists of 17 residues. Germline V gene lookup returns CDR1 SQVTM and CDR2 ANQGSEA. The CDR3 loop reads CSVEDPTAAGGLDTQYF. The CDR3 nucleotides read TGCAGCGTTGAGGATCCAACGGCAGCGGGAGGTTTGGATACGCAGTATTTT.

The chain carries TRBV15 and TRBJ1-2, with a tentative D call TRBD1 (5 bases). There are 16 residues in the CDR3. Germline loops: CDR1 LNHNV, CDR2 YYDKDF (reference sequence). Trimming removed 0 bases at V and 2 bases at J, with 13 bases between. The CDR3 is CATSREGTERNYGYTF. Written as DNA, the CDR3 is TGTGCCACCAGCAGAGAGGGGACCGAGAGGAACTATGGCTACACCTTC.

CDR3 region: CASSATTLTGTSTDTQYF. The CDR3 DNA reads TGTGCCAGCAGCGCCACTACCCTGACAGGGACTAGCACAGATACGCAGTATTTT. The chain joins TRBV13 to TRBJ2-3, with D possibly matching TRBD1 (7 bases). CDR1 and CDR2 from the germline V gene are PRHDT and FYEKMQ (reference sequence). This CDR3 has 18 residues. Trimming stripped 5 bases from V and 0 bases from J, with 21 bases between.

The chain joins TRBV6-6 to TRBJ2-5, with TRBD2 identical over 8 bases. This CDR3 is 15 amino acids long. With V trimmed by 0 bases and J by 5 bases, 5 bases remained unmatched. Germline V CDR1 and CDR2: MNHNY, SVGAGI (reference sequence). The CDR3 spells CASSYSSASGETQYF. Here the CDR3 DNA reads TGTGCCAGCAGTTACTCGAGCGCTAGCGGGGAGACCCAGTACTTC.

The V and J genes are TRBV5-6 and TRBJ2-2; the D is unclear. Trimming left V 1 base short and J 2 bases short, with 0 bases between. Germline CDR1 SGHDT, CDR2 YYEEEE. The CDR3 runs 12 residues. The DNA for the CDR3 is TGTGCCAGCAGCTTGAACACCGGGGAGCTGTTTTTT. As protein: CASSLNTGELFF. The entire variable domain, with the rest obtained from reference TRBV5-6 and TRBJ2-2, is as follows: DAGVTQSPTHLIKTRGQQVTLRCSPKSGHDTVSWYQQALGQGPQFIFQYYEEEERQRGNFPDRFSGHQFPNYSSELNVNALLLGDSALYLCASSLNTGELFFGEGSRLTVL.